Listed below are T cell receptor beta chains from one sample, sequenced in a study of shared clonotypes between healthy human individuals. Generated by immunoSEQ multiplex PCR, the TCRdb table keeps only in-frame clones and is missing some. The table includes under 600,000 clones, roughly four fifths detected once. Source material: PBMCs. All receptors derive from a woman in her thirties or forties in good health. Some clones in this sample may be carry-over from other donors' samples. The CDR3 runs from the conserved cysteine through the conserved F or W. The order of the fields is clone size, D gene, V gene, J gene, CDR3 length, CDR3 DNA, CDR3 protein. D genes are given only for firm matches. Clone size, where shown, is once, few, many, or a class for clones that have expanded.

-	TRBD2	TRBV5-1	TRBJ2-2	15	TGCGCCAGCAGCTTGGCGGGAGGGCCCTCCGGGGAGCTGTTTTTT	CASSLAGGPSGELFF
-	TRBD2	TRBV18	TRBJ2-3	16	TGTGCCAGCTCACCATCAACTAGCGGGGCCACAGATACGCAGTATTTT	CASSPSTSGATDTQYF
few	-	TRBV11-2	TRBJ2-3	15	TGTGCCAGCAGCTTTAGGGGTGGAAGCACAGATACGCAGTATTTT	CASSFRGGSTDTQYF
-	-	TRBV6-9	TRBJ1-1	14	TGTGCCAGCAGGGTGAGGGGATATATGGATGAAGCTTTCTTT	CASRVRGYMDEAFF
few	-	TRBV12-5	TRBJ1-5	14	TGTGCTAGTGGTAAAGGACGGATCAATCAGCCCCAGCATTTT	CASGKGRINQPQHF
-	-	TRBV28	TRBJ2-3	12	TGTGCCAGCAGTATGGGTGCAGATACGCAGTATTTT	CASSMGADTQYF
-	-	TRBV5-1	TRBJ2-2	17	TGCGCCAGCAGCTTGGCGGTAGGCGGGGCGAACACCGGGGAGCTGTTTTTT	CASSLAVGGANTGELFF
-	-	TRBV25-1	TRBJ2-7	12	TGTGCCAGCAGTGTAGAAATCTACGAGCAGTACTTC	CASSVEIYEQYF
-	TRBD1	TRBV7-2	TRBJ2-7	15	TGTGCCAGCAGCTCGACAGGGGATGGGGGCTACGAGCAGTACTTC	CASSSTGDGGYEQYF
-	-	TRBV18	TRBJ2-7	15	TGTGCCAGCTCACTGTCCCAGGGGAGTGGCTACGAGCAGTACTTC	CASSLSQGSGYEQYF
-	TRBD1	TRBV29-1	TRBJ2-3	13	TGCAGCGGCGACAGGGGGGACACAGATACGCAGTATTTT	CSGDRGDTDTQYF
once	-	TRBV5-4	TRBJ1-2	14	TGTGCCAGCAGCGCCCGGGACGAATGGTCTGGCTACACCTTC	CASSARDEWSGYTF
once	-	TRBV30	TRBJ2-4	12	TGTGCCTACTCCCGGGTCGGAAACATTCAGTACTTC	CAYSRVGNIQYF
few	TRBD1	TRBV6-5	TRBJ1-1	12	TGTGCCAGCAGGGCAGGGGGATTTGAAGCTTTCTTT	CASRAGGFEAFF
once	-	TRBV7-8	TRBJ1-5	15	TGTGCCAGCAGCTCAAATTATGAGGCTGGGCAGCCCCAGCATTTT	CASSSNYEAGQPQHF
-	-	TRBV14	TRBJ2-7	13	TGTGCCAGCAGCCAAGGGGTGCAAAACGAGCAGTACTTC	CASSQGVQNEQYF
-	-	TRBV5-6	TRBJ2-2	16	TGTGCCAGCAGTCGCGGAGGGGTCTTCCGGACCGGGGAGCTGTTTTTT	CASSRGGVFRTGELFF
few	-	TRBV5-1	TRBJ2-5	14	TGCGCCAGCAGCTTGGAAGGGGGGCGAGAGACCCAGTACTTC	CASSLEGGRETQYF
-	TRBD2	TRBV4-2	TRBJ2-1	18	TGTGCCAGCAGCCAATCTCCCCCCGGGACTAGCGGCTGGAATGAGCAGTTCTTC	CASSQSPPGTSGWNEQFF
-	TRBD2	TRBV7-2	TRBJ2-7	15	TGTGCCAGCAGCTTCCTGACTAGCGGGGTCTACGAGCAGTACTTC	CASSFLTSGVYEQYF
many	-	TRBV7-6	TRBJ1-5	16	TGTGCCAGCAGCTTAGCCCCGGGTTGGGGCAATCAGCCCCAGCATTTT	CASSLAPGWGNQPQHF
few	-	TRBV27	TRBJ1-5	14	TGTGCCAGCAGTTTCTCAGGGCCCCATCAGCCCCAGCATTTT	CASSFSGPHQPQHF
-	-	TRBV2	TRBJ2-7	14	TGTGCCAGCAGCCACGAGGGTGTTGGCTACGAGCAGTACTTC	CASSHEGVGYEQYF
-	-	TRBV27	TRBJ1-1	13	TGTGCCAGCAGTTTACCGGGGAACACTGAAGCTTTCTTT	CASSLPGNTEAFF
-	-	TRBV19	TRBJ1-2	14	TGTGCCAGTAGTAATAGCAGGGGTATCTATGGCTACACCTTC	CASSNSRGIYGYTF
few	TRBD1	TRBV5-4	TRBJ2-2	14	TGTGCCAGCAGCCCGGGACAGCTAACCGGGGAGCTGTTTTTT	CASSPGQLTGELFF
-	-	TRBV5-5	TRBJ1-2	18	TGTGCCAGCAGCTTGGTACATTCCCCTGCACTATCCAACTATGGCTACACCTTC	CASSLVHSPALSNYGYTF
few	TRBD1	TRBV28	TRBJ2-7	16	TGTGCCAGCAGTTTGGGCTCCGGGACAGGGGGCTGGGAGCAGTACTTC	CASSLGSGTGGWEQYF
-	-	TRBV30	TRBJ1-4	15	TGTGCCTGGACAGGCGCTTCCATCGCTAATGAAAAACTGTTTTTT	CAWTGASIANEKLFF
many	-	TRBV4-1	TRBJ2-7	19	TGCGCCAGCAGCCAAGCCCCACCGGGGGCGGGAGCGGGACTATACGAGCAGTACTTC	CASSQAPPGAGAGLYEQYF
-	TRBD2	TRBV29-1	TRBJ2-3	14	TGCAGCGTTGTGACTAGCGGGTTTGTAGATACGCAGTATTTT	CSVVTSGFVDTQYF
-	TRBD1	TRBV29-1	TRBJ1-1	13	TGCAGCGTCCCGGGACAGCTGAACACTGAAGCTTTCTTT	CSVPGQLNTEAFF
-	-	TRBV30	TRBJ1-3	14	TGTGCCTGGAGCTCTGTTTACTCTGGAAACACCATATATTTT	CAWSSVYSGNTIYF
-	TRBD2	TRBV6-6	TRBJ2-7	13	TGTGCCAGCAAACTAGCGGGGAATTACGAGCAGTACTTC	CASKLAGNYEQYF
-	-	TRBV7-9	TRBJ1-5	18	TGTGCCAGCAGCTTAGAACCCACAGGGAGGCTAAGCAATCAGCCCCAGCATTTT	CASSLEPTGRLSNQPQHF
-	-	TRBV5-1	TRBJ1-4	15	TGCGCCAGCAGCCCAGAGACAGGTATTAATGAAAAACTGTTTTTT	CASSPETGINEKLFF
-	-	TRBV5-6	TRBJ2-2	15	TGTGCCAGCAGCTTCATCAGGATGGACACCGGGGAGCTGTTTTTT	CASSFIRMDTGELFF
-	TRBD1	TRBV28	TRBJ1-1	15	TGTGCCAGCAGTCTGGGGGACAGGGGAAACACTGAAGCTTTCTTT	CASSLGDRGNTEAFF
-	-	TRBV7-2	TRBJ2-3	15	TGTGCCAGCAGCTTAATAAGTTGGAGAGGAGATACGCAGTATTTT	CASSLISWRGDTQYF
-	TRBD1	TRBV19	TRBJ1-1	16	TGTGCCAGTAGCCCCCGAAGGACAGGGAAGAACACTGAAGCTTTCTTT	CASSPRRTGKNTEAFF
-	-	TRBV2	TRBJ2-7	14	TGTGCCAGCAGTGAGGCGGAGGGTATATACGAGCAGTACTTC	CASSEAEGIYEQYF
-	-	TRBV28	TRBJ1-4	14	TGTGCCAGCAGCCGAGGGGGAGGTGGGGAAAAACTGTTTTTT	CASSRGGGGEKLFF
-	-	TRBV7-8	TRBJ2-7	16	TGTGCCAGCAGATTGAGGGGCGGGGAAAGCTCCTACGAGCAGTACTTC	CASRLRGGESSYEQYF
-	TRBD2	TRBV10-3	TRBJ2-5	14	TGTGCCATCAGTGAGTCACTAGCGAGAGAGACCCAGTACTTC	CAISESLARETQYF
-	TRBD1	TRBV5-4	TRBJ2-5	15	TGTGCCAGCAGCTTTGCGGGACAGGGATCAGAGACCCAGTACTTC	CASSFAGQGSETQYF
-	-	TRBV18	TRBJ1-2	14	TGTGCCAGCTCACCCCAACAGGGTCCCTATGGCTACACCTTC	CASSPQQGPYGYTF
many	-	TRBV29-1	TRBJ2-3	16	TGCAGCGTTGATCCTGGTTGGACGGGAAGCACAGATACGCAGTATTTT	CSVDPGWTGSTDTQYF
-	TRBD2	TRBV28	TRBJ2-5	16	TGTGCCAGCAGTACTATAGCGGGAGGTCCCAAGGAGACCCAGTACTTC	CASSTIAGGPKETQYF
-	TRBD2	TRBV7-2	TRBJ2-6	18	TGTGCCAGCACCCGACCGGGACTAGCGGGAGGTGGGGCCAACGTCCTGACTTTC	CASTRPGLAGGGANVLTF
-	TRBD2	TRBV11-2	TRBJ2-7	15	TGTGCCAGCAGCTTAGCGTCTAGCGGGAGATTGGAGCAGTACTTC	CASSLASSGRLEQYF
-	-	TRBV11-3	TRBJ2-2	14	TGTGCCAGCAGCTCAAGTCCGAGAACCGGGGAGCTGTTTTTT	CASSSSPRTGELFF
-	-	TRBV29-1	TRBJ1-2	13	TGCAGCGTTGGTACTATATCTAACTATGGCTACACCTTC	CSVGTISNYGYTF
-	TRBD1	TRBV28	TRBJ2-7	15	TGTGCCAGCACACCCTCGGACAGGGGAGGCTACGAGCAGTACTTC	CASTPSDRGGYEQYF